This T cell receptor (beta chain) came from a study of OX40 agonist ivuxolimab in advanced cancers. Overall study findings and caveats: CD8+ T cells averaged more expanded clones than CD4+. Researchers did not establish what antigens the expanded peripheral T cells target.

The table came from immunoSEQ multiplex PCR; TCRdb's copy has only in-frame clones and leaves some out. The sample consists of about 66,000 clones, just over 85% of them appearing once. Trimming shortened V by 5 bases and J by 5 bases, and 12 bases separated the two germline ends. Per germline, CDR1 SGHTA and CDR2 FQGTGA. The CDR3 sequence is 13 residues long. As regards this clone: Its antigen is undetermined.

This sample comprised CD4+ or CD8+ T cells sorted from blood, obtained in a trial of the OX40 agonist ivuxolimab. This TCR was recovered from an adult with an advanced solid tumor such as melanoma, head and neck, liver or kidney cancer. The genes are TRBV7-3 and TRBJ1-1; D perhaps matches TRBD1 (6 bases). The CDR3 loop is CASSQQGRTEAFF. In nucleotides, the CDR3 is TGTGCCAGCAGCCAACAGGGTAGAACTGAAGCTTTCTTT. Together with reference TRBV7-3 and TRBJ1-1, the CDR3 gives the full variable domain: GAGVSQTPSNKVTEKGKYVELRCDPISGHTALYWYRQSLGQGPEFLIYFQGTGAADDSGLPNDRFFAVRPEGSVSTLKIQRTERGDSAVYLCASSQQGRTEAFFGQGTRLTVV.